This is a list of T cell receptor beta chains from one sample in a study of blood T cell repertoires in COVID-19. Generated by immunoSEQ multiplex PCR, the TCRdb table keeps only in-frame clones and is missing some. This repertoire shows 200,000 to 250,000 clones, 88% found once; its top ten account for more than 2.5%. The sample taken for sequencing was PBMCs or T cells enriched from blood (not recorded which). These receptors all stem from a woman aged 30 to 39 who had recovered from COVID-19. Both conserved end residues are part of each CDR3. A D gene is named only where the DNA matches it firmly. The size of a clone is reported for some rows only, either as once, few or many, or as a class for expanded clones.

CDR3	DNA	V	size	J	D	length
CASSEAMREEVVVLGYTF	TGTGCCAGCAGTGAAGCCATGCGGGAAGAGGTGGTAGTTTTGGGCTACACCTTC	TRBV2	.	TRBJ1-2	.	18
CASSQLAGGGEQFF	TGTGCCAGCAGCCAACTAGCGGGGGGGGGTGAGCAGTTCTTC	TRBV4-2	.	TRBJ2-1	TRBD2	14
CASSEGLAGEETQYF	TGTGCCAGCAGCGAGGGACTAGCGGGGGAAGAGACCCAGTACTTC	TRBV5-5	.	TRBJ2-5	TRBD2	15
CASSYSERMNTEAFF	TGTGCCAGCAGTTATAGTGAGAGAATGAACACTGAAGCTTTCTTT	TRBV6-2/TRBV6-3	once	TRBJ1-1	.	15
CASSYTGRGTGELFF	TGTGCCAGCAGTTACACAGGGAGGGGTACCGGGGAGCTGTTTTTT	TRBV6-5	.	TRBJ2-2	.	15
CASSSGNLDQPQHF	TGTGCCAGCAGTTCCGGGAACTTGGATCAGCCCCAGCATTTT	TRBV6-5	few	TRBJ1-5	.	14
CASSPGLDTQYF	TGTGCCAGCAGCCCAGGGTTAGATACGCAGTATTTT	TRBV7-2	once	TRBJ2-3	.	12
CASSPHPGENYGYTF	TGTGCCAGCAGCCCACACCCAGGGGAGAACTATGGCTACACCTTC	TRBV11-2	.	TRBJ1-2	.	15
CASSRTTGTISYEQYF	TGTGCCAGCTCCCGGACAACCGGGACAATCTCCTACGAGCAGTACTTC	TRBV18	few	TRBJ2-7	.	16
CATRGGANTGELFF	TGTGCCACCAGGGGGGGAGCGAACACCGGGGAGCTGTTTTTT	TRBV7-9	few	TRBJ2-2	.	14
CASSMTGITGKLFF	TGTGCCAGTAGTATGACAGGGATTACAGGAAAACTGTTTTTT	TRBV19	.	TRBJ1-4	TRBD1	14
CASSEGGVYSGNTIYF	TGTGCCAGCAGTGAAGGGGGAGTGTACTCTGGAAACACCATATATTTT	TRBV6-1	.	TRBJ1-3	.	16
CAISGGDGNTIYF	TGTGCCATCTCGGGAGGGGACGGAAACACCATATATTTT	TRBV10-3	.	TRBJ1-3	.	13
CASSQASAGGYNEQFF	TGTGCCAGCAGCCAAGCGTCAGCGGGGGGTTACAATGAGCAGTTCTTC	TRBV4-2	.	TRBJ2-1	TRBD2	16
CASRQGTNTEAFF	TGTGCCAGTCGACAGGGGACAAACACTGAAGCTTTCTTT	TRBV19	.	TRBJ1-1	TRBD1	13
CASSDGREFYGYGYTF	TGTGCCAGCAGCGACGGACGGGAATTCTATGGCTATGGCTACACCTTC	TRBV9	.	TRBJ1-2	.	16
CASSLAGGVETEAFF	TGTGCCAGCAGCTTAGCCGGGGGTGTCGAGACTGAAGCTTTCTTT	TRBV11-2	.	TRBJ1-1	.	15
CASSPSGGAPYNEQFF	TGTGCCAGCAGCCCTAGCGGGGGGGCCCCTTACAATGAGCAGTTCTTC	TRBV7-3	few	TRBJ2-1	TRBD2	16
CAVKRTVDTEAFF	TGTGCCGTGAAAAGGACAGTAGACACTGAAGCTTTCTTT	TRBV5-4	few	TRBJ1-1	.	13
CASSGGQDTEAFF	TGTGCCAGCAGTGGTGGACAGGACACTGAAGCTTTCTTT	TRBV25-1	once	TRBJ1-1	TRBD1	13
CASSQIRQGDTEAFF	TGCGCCAGCAGCCAAATCAGACAGGGAGACACTGAAGCTTTCTTT	TRBV4-3	once	TRBJ1-1	TRBD1	15
CASTSRHRSYNEQFF	TGTGCCAGCACTTCTCGACATCGCTCCTACAATGAGCAGTTCTTC	TRBV21-1	.	TRBJ2-1	.	15
CASSGSLAGAIYNEQFF	TGTGCCAGCAGCGGATCTCTAGCGGGGGCCATCTACAATGAGCAGTTCTTC	TRBV9	.	TRBJ2-1	TRBD2	17
CASSNRGHTEAFF	TGTGCCAGTAGTAACAGGGGGCACACTGAAGCTTTCTTT	TRBV19	.	TRBJ1-1	TRBD1	13
CASSEWGEGPQHF	TGTGCCAGCAGTGAATGGGGCGAAGGGCCCCAGCATTTT	TRBV25-1	.	TRBJ1-5	.	13
CSVSIRQDANYGYTF	TGCAGCGTTTCTATAAGACAGGACGCTAACTATGGCTACACCTTC	TRBV29-1	.	TRBJ1-2	.	15
CASSLAAAEGNTIYF	TGTGCCAGCAGCTTAGCGGCGGCGGAGGGAAACACCATATATTTT	TRBV7-9	.	TRBJ1-3	.	15
CAISDSQAGYDTQYF	TGTGCCATCAGTGACTCGCAGGCCGGTTATGATACGCAGTATTTT	TRBV10-3	.	TRBJ2-3	.	15
CASSWRTATDTQYF	TGTGCCAGCAGTTGGAGGACTGCAACAGATACGCAGTATTTT	TRBV5-6	.	TRBJ2-3	.	14
CASSSGYTEAFF	TGTGCCAGCAGCTCGGGATACACTGAAGCTTTCTTT	TRBV7-3	.	TRBJ1-1	.	12
CASSRSATSTEQYF	TGTGCCAGCTCACGAAGCGCTACTAGCACTGAGCAGTACTTC	TRBV18	.	TRBJ2-7	.	14
CASSLGAGNENTIYF	TGCGCCAGCAGCTTGGGCGCAGGGAATGAAAACACCATATATTTT	TRBV5-1	.	TRBJ1-3	.	15
CASSLDLQAPLTDTQYF	TGTGCCAGCAGCTTAGACCTGCAGGCCCCCCTCACAGATACGCAGTATTTT	TRBV7-2	.	TRBJ2-3	.	17
CASGSGAGANVLTF	TGTGCTAGTGGTTCGGGGGCTGGGGCCAACGTCCTGACTTTC	TRBV12-5	.	TRBJ2-6	.	14
CASSLNPGQPQHF	TGCGCCAGCAGCTTGAATCCCGGTCAGCCCCAGCATTTT	TRBV5-1	.	TRBJ1-5	.	13
CASSIGLAGAVYQETQYF	TGTGCCAGCAGCATAGGACTAGCGGGGGCCGTGTACCAAGAGACCCAGTACTTC	TRBV7-9	.	TRBJ2-5	TRBD2	18
CASSPFQSGELFF	TGTGCCAGCAGCCCTTTCCAGTCCGGGGAGCTGTTTTTT	TRBV7-6	.	TRBJ2-2	.	13
CASSQEVGDRETQYF	TGTGCCAGCAGCCAAGAAGTAGGGGACAGGGAGACCCAGTACTTC	TRBV4-2	.	TRBJ2-5	TRBD1	15
CASSPDRSNTGELFF	TGTGCCAGCTCACCAGACAGATCGAACACCGGGGAGCTGTTTTTT	TRBV18	.	TRBJ2-2	.	15
CASSQAYRVSAGELFF	TGCGCCAGCAGCCAAGCTTACAGGGTTAGCGCCGGGGAGCTGTTTTTT	TRBV4-3	once	TRBJ2-2	.	16
CASSWGSTSDNYEQYF	TGTGCCAGCAGCTGGGGCAGCACCTCGGATAACTACGAGCAGTACTTC	TRBV5-8	once	TRBJ2-7	.	16
CASSGGSGLLNQPQHF	TGTGCCAGCAGTGGGGGATCGGGACTCCTCAATCAGCCCCAGCATTTT	TRBV6-1	.	TRBJ1-5	.	16
CASSVSGGAYEQYF	TGTGCCAGCAGTGTCAGCGGGGGGGCGTACGAGCAGTACTTC	TRBV2	once	TRBJ2-7	TRBD2	14
CASSSNSGDYYNEQFF	TGTGCCAGCAGCTCAAATAGCGGGGACTACTACAATGAGCAGTTCTTC	TRBV11-2	.	TRBJ2-1	TRBD2	16
CASSQDRGPIPYNSPLHF	TGCGCCAGCAGCCAAGATCGGGGTCCTATCCCCTATAATTCACCCCTCCACTTT	TRBV4-1	.	TRBJ1-6	.	18
CASSQVDSQNSPLHF	TGCGCCAGCAGCCAAGTTGACAGCCAAAATTCACCCCTCCACTTT	TRBV4-3	.	TRBJ1-6	.	15
CASSFLARETEEQFF	TGTGCCAGCAGCTTTCTGGCCAGGGAAACGGAGGAGCAGTTCTTC	TRBV5-6	.	TRBJ2-1	.	15
CASSLGTGENYGYTF	TGTGCCAGCAGCTTGGGGACAGGGGAAAACTATGGCTACACCTTC	TRBV11-2	few	TRBJ1-2	TRBD1	15
CASSVGGGAGLETQYF	TGTGCCAGCAGCGTTGGAGGGGGGGCTGGGTTGGAGACCCAGTACTTC	TRBV9	.	TRBJ2-5	.	16
CASSLPGTGRDGYTF	TGTGCCAGCAGTTTACCCGGGACAGGGCGTGATGGCTACACCTTC	TRBV28	.	TRBJ1-2	TRBD1	15
CATSRTGVHRSIYF	TGTGCCACCAGCAGGACAGGGGTCCACCGGTCAATATATTTT	TRBV15	.	TRBJ1-3	TRBD1	14
CASSFDSLTDTQYF	TGTGCCAGCAGCTTCGACAGCCTCACAGATACGCAGTATTTT	TRBV7-2	.	TRBJ2-3	.	14
CARENLAGIYNEQFF	TGTGCCAGAGAAAACCTAGCGGGGATCTACAATGAGCAGTTCTTC	TRBV2	.	TRBJ2-1	TRBD2	15
CASRTGLTNTGELFF	TGTGCCAGCAGGACGGGACTGACGAACACCGGGGAGCTGTTTTTT	TRBV2	.	TRBJ2-2	.	15
CASSFTLGQSKAQDTGELFF	TGTGCCAGTAGTTTCACCCTGGGACAGAGTAAGGCCCAGGACACCGGGGAGCTGTTTTTT	TRBV19	.	TRBJ2-2	TRBD1	20
CASYRGQGPGNTIYF	TGCGCCAGCTACCGCGGACAGGGGCCTGGAAACACCATATATTTT	TRBV5-1	few	TRBJ1-3	TRBD1	15
CASSLLRSSYNEQFF	TGTGCCAGCAGCCTTTTGCGGAGCTCCTACAATGAGCAGTTCTTC	TRBV3-1/TRBV3-2	.	TRBJ2-1	.	15
CASSEFPAGELFF	TGTGCCAGCAGTGAATTCCCAGCCGGGGAGCTGTTTTTT	TRBV2	.	TRBJ2-2	.	13
CSVETDSDYGYTF	TGCAGCGTTGAAACCGACAGCGACTATGGCTACACCTTC	TRBV29-1	.	TRBJ1-2	.	13
CASSSRTSGGSTDTQYF	TGTGCCAGCAGCTCCCGGACTAGCGGGGGTTCAACAGATACGCAGTATTTT	TRBV5-5	few	TRBJ2-3	TRBD2	17